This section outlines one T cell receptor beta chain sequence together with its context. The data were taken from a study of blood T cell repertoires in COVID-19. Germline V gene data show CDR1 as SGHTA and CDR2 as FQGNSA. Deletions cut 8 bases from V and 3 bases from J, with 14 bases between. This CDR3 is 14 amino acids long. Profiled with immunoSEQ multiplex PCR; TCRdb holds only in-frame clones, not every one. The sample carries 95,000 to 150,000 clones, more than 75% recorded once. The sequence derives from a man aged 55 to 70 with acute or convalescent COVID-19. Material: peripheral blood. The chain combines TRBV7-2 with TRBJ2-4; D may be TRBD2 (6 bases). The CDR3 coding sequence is TGTGCCAGCGGACCCGGGCGGGGCAAAAACATTCAGTACTTC. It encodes CASGPGRGKNIQYF.